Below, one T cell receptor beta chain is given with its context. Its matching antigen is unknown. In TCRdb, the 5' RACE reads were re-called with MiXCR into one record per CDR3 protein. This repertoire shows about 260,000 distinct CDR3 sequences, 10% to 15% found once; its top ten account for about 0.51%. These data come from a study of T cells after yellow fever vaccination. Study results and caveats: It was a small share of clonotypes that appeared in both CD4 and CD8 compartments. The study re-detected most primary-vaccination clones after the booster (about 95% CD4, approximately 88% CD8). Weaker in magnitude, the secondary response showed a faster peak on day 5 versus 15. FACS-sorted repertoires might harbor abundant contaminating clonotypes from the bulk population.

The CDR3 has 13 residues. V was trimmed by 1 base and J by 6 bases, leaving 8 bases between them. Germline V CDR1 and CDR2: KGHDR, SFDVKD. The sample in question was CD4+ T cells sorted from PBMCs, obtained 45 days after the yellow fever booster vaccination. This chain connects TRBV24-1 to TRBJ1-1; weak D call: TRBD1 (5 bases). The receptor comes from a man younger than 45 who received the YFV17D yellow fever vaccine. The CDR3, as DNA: TGTGCCACCAGTGATTTTAGGGGAGCTGAAGCTTTCTTT. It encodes CATSDFRGAEAFF.